This TCR beta chain was documented in a study of T cell repertoires in cytomegalovirus infection. Overall study findings and caveats: Summed public TCR beta family frequency identified CMV carriers bearing the relevant HLA.

This clonotype turned up a few times. Antigen unknown. TCRdb passed the reads through MiXCR, listing each CDR3 protein once. The data show approximately 220,000 distinct CDR3 sequences, with around 35% seen just once and approximately 59% held by the top ten. In germline, CDR1 is LNHNV, CDR2 YYDKDF (reference sequence). Unmatched junction bases numbered 13, after V lost 4 bases and J lost 2 bases. The CDR3 length is 17 residues. The chain uses TRBV15 and TRBJ2-7; 8 nucleotides line up with TRBD1. The material sequenced was CD8+ T cells from cultured PBMCs, taken from culture after CMV antigen stimulation. The source is a human donor in good health (CMV status not recorded). Some clones in this sample may be carry-over from other donors' samples. For the CDR3, the DNA is TGTGCCACCAGCACCCGCATCGTCCGGGACAGGCCCTACGAGCAGTACTTC. Residues: CATSTRIVRDRPYEQYF.